This T cell receptor (beta chain) was recovered during a study of blood T cell repertoires in COVID-19. Overall study context: Specimens from acute and convalescent COVID-19 originated in the United States, Italy and Spain.

In this sample, this clone turned up once. The CDR3 consists of 16 residues. Germline V gives CDR1 SGHRS, CDR2 YFSETQ. Trimming at V came to 4 bases and at J to 5 bases, leaving 14 bases not matched to a gene. Clones were read by immunoSEQ multiplex PCR, and TCRdb kept only the in-frame ones, dropping some. The sample contains around 230,000 clones, 65% to 85% of which appear only once. Sequencing was done on a sample of peripheral blood. The TCR sequence derives from a man aged 35-49 years with acute or convalescent COVID-19. This chain connects TRBV5-1 to TRBJ1-1, with 7 bases matching TRBD1. The DNA for the CDR3 is TGCGCCAGCAGCAAATACCGGGACAGACTTCGAACTGAAGCTTTCTTT. As protein: CASSKYRDRLRTEAFF.